A selection of T cell receptor beta chains follows, all from one sample in a study of shared clonotypes between healthy human individuals. Produced via immunoSEQ multiplex PCR; TCRdb's table is partial and in-frame only. In the table there are about 2,200,000 clones, 85% to 95% of which are singletons. Material for sequencing was naive CD8+ T cells from PBMCs. The receptor source for this set is a man younger than 35 in good health. Some clones in this sample may be carry-over from other donors' samples. Both conserved end residues are part of each CDR3.

v_gene	j_gene	CDR3aa
TRBV10-3	TRBJ2-3	CAISEPHLLGDPDTQYF
TRBV9	TRBJ2-7	CASSALAGQGSYEQYF
TRBV7-9	TRBJ2-1	CASSSGTSGTYNEQFF
TRBV19	TRBJ2-7	CASSSSGRGYEQYF
TRBV6-5	TRBJ1-1	CASRLGPNTEAFF
TRBV15	TRBJ1-4	CATSRDGQINEKLFF
TRBV6-4	TRBJ2-1	CASSDDHSSYNEQFF
TRBV29-1	TRBJ2-1	CSVETRPYNEQFF
TRBV2	TRBJ2-7	CASSEESGIISYEQYF
TRBV11-1	TRBJ2-7	CASSLRVAGTYEQYF
TRBV4-1	TRBJ1-2	CASSQIEGAGYGYTF
TRBV7-9	TRBJ2-1	CASRQKEGNEQFF
TRBV2	TRBJ1-3	CASSADGTLSGNTIYF
TRBV27	TRBJ1-5	CASSFAAGTGQPQHF
TRBV9	TRBJ2-1	CASSSPGLAGVNEQFF
TRBV7-9	TRBJ2-1	CASSFTSIAGSDNNEQFF
TRBV9	TRBJ2-7	CASSAGVTYEQYF
TRBV29-1	TRBJ2-7	CSVEDGRVRPYEQYF
TRBV19	TRBJ2-7	CASSTSTSGFSYEQYF
TRBV7-9	TRBJ1-1	CASSRGGGPNTEAFF
TRBV10-3	TRBJ2-5	CAISDGSEETQYF
TRBV29-1	TRBJ2-1	CSVEDPQVLNEQFF
TRBV4-3	TRBJ1-2	CASSPGWAGSNYGYTF
TRBV5-1	TRBJ2-7	CASSSRGDRGYHEQYF
TRBV9	TRBJ2-3	CASSALAGSSTDTQYF
TRBV27	TRBJ2-5	CASSLLREGQGETQYF
TRBV19	TRBJ2-1	CASSIDSYNEQFF
TRBV6-5	TRBJ2-7	CASSNRGPRFFEQYF